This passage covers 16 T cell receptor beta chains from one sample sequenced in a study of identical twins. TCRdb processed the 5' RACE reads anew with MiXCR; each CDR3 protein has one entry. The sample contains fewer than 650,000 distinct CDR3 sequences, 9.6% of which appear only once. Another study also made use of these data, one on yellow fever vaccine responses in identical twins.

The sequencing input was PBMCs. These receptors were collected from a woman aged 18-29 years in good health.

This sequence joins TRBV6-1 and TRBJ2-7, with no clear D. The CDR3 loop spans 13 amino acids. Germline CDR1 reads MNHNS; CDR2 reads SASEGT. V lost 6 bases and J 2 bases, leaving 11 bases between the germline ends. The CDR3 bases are TGTGCCAGCAGCCAGCAGCCACCCTACGAGCAGTACTTC. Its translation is CASSQQPPYEQYF.

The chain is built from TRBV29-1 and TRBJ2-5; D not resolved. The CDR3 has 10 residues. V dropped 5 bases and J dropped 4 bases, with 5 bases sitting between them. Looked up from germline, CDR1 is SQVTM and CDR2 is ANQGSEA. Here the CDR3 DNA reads TGCAGCGTTCAAACAGAGACCCAGTACTTC. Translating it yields CSVQTETQYF. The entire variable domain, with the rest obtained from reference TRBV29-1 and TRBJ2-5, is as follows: SAVISQKPSRDICQRGTSLTIQCQVDSQVTMMFWYRQQPGQSLTLIATANQGSEATYESGFVIDKFPISRPNLTFSTLTVSNMSPEDSSIYLCSVQTETQYFGPGTRLLVL.

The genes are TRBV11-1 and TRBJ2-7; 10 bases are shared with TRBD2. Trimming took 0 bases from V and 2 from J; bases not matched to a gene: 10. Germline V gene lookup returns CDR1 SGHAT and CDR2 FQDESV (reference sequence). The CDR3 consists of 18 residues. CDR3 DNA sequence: TGTGCCAGCAGCTTAGCGCTCCCAAGCGGGAGGGCCCCCTACGAGCAGTACTTC. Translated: CASSLALPSGRAPYEQYF.

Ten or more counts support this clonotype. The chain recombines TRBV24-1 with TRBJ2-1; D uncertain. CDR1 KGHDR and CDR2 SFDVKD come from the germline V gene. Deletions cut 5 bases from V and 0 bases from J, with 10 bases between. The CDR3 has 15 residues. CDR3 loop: CATSVLGSSYNEQFF. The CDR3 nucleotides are TGTGCCACCAGTGTCCTTGGCAGCTCCTACAATGAGCAGTTCTTC.

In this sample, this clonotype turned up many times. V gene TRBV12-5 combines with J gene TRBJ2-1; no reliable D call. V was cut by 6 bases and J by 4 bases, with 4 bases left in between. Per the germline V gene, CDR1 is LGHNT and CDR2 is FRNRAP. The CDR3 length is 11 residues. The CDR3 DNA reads TGTGCTAGTGGCTTGTACAATGAGCAGTTCTTC. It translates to CASGLYNEQFF.

CDR3 DNA: TGTGCCAGCAGTGACAGGGGGCGCGGGACCTACGAGCAGTACTTC. Amino acid sequence: CASSDRGRGTYEQYF. The chain employs TRBV12-3 or TRBV12-4 and TRBJ2-7; 10 bases fit TRBD1. V was clipped by 5 bases and J by 2 bases; unmatched bases: 6. The CDR3 length is 15 residues.

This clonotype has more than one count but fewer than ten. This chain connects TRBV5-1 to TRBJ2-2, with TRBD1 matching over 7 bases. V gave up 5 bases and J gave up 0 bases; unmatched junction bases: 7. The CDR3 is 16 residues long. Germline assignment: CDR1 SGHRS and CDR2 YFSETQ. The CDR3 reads CASRSDRSANTGELFF. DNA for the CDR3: TGCGCCAGCAGATCGGACAGGTCCGCGAACACCGGGGAGCTGTTTTTT.

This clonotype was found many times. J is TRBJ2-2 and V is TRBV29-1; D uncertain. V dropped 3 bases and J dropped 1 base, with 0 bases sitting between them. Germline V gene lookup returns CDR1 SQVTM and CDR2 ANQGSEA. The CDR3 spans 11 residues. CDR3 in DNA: TGCAGCGTTGAGAACACCGGGGAGCTGTTTTTT. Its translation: CSVENTGELFF.

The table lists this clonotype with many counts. CDR3 coding DNA: TGTGCCAGCAGCCGGGACAGGTCCACAGATACGCAGTATTTT. Protein sequence: CASSRDRSTDTQYF. This rearrangement joins TRBV11-2 to TRBJ2-3, with 8 bases lining up with TRBD1. The V gene end was trimmed by 5 bases and the J gene end by 2 bases; junction bases not matched to a gene: 3. Germline lookup yields CDR1 SGHAT and CDR2 FQNNGV. The CDR3 consists of 14 residues.

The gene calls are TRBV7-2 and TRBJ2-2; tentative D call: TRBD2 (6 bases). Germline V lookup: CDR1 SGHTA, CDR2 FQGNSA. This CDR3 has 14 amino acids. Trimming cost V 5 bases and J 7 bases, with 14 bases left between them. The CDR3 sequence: CASSTNPGVGELFF. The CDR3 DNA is TGTGCCAGCAGCACCAACCCGGGGGTCGGGGAGCTGTTTTTT.

The CDR3, as DNA: TGTGCCAGCACCCCGAGGTGGGCGCCAGATACGCAGTATTTT. It encodes CASTPRWAPDTQYF. J is TRBJ2-3 and V is TRBV12-3 or TRBV12-4, with D hard to call. The ends were cut back, 7 bases at V and 4 bases at J, with 15 bases in the middle. The CDR3 loop spans 14 amino acids.

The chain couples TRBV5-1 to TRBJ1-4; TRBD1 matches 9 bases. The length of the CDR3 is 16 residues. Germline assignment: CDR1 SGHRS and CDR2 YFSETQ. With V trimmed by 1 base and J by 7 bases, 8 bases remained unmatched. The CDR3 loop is CASSLTKTGGIEKLFF. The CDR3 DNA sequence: TGCGCCAGCAGCTTGACCAAGACAGGGGGAATTGAAAAACTGTTTTTT. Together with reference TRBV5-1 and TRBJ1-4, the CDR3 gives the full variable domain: KAGVTQTPRYLIKTRGQQVTLSCSPISGHRSVSWYQQTPGQGLQFLFEYFSETQRNKGNFPGRFSGRQFSNSRSEMNVSTLELGDSALYLCASSLTKTGGIEKLFFGSGTQLSVL.

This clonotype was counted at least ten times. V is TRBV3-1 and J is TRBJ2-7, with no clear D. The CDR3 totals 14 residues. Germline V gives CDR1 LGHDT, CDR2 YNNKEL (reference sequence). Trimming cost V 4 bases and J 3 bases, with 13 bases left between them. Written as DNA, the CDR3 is TGTGCCAGCAGCCCCATGTTACAGAACTACGAGCAGTACTTC. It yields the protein CASSPMLQNYEQYF.

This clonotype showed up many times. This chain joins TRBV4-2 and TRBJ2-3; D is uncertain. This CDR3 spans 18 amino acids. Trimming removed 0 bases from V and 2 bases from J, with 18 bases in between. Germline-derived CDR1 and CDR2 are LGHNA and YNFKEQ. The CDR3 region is CASSQDISGAQVTDTQYF. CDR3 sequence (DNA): TGTGCCAGCAGCCAAGACATCTCCGGAGCGCAGGTCACAGATACGCAGTATTTT.

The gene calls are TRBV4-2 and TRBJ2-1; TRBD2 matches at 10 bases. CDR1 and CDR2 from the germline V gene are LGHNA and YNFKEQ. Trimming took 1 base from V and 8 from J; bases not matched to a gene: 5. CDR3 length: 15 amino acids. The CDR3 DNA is TGTGCCAGCAGCCAAGCTCCTAGCGGGAGCGATGAGCAGTTCTTC. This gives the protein CASSQAPSGSDEQFF.

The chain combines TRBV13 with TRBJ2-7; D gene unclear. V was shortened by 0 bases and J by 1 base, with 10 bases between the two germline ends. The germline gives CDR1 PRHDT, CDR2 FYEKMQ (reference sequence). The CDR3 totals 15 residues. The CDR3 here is CASSLGDLPSYEQYF. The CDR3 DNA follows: TGTGCCAGCAGCTTAGGCGACTTACCTTCCTACGAGCAGTACTTC.